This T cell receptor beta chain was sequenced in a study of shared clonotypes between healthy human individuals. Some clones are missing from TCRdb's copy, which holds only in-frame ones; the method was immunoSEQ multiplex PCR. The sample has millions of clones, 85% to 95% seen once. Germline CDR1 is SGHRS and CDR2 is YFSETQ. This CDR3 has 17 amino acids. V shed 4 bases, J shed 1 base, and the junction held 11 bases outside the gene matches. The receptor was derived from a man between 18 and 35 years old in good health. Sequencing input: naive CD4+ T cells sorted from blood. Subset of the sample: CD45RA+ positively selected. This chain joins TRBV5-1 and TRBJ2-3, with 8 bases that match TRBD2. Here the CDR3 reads CASSTLLAVGGTDTQYF. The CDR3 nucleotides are TGCGCCAGCAGCACGCTACTAGCGGTGGGGGGCACAGATACGCAGTATTTT. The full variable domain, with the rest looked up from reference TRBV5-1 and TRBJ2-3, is KAGVTQTPRYLIKTRGQQVTLSCSPISGHRSVSWYQQTPGQGLQFLFEYFSETQRNKGNFPGRFSGRQFSNSRSEMNVSTLELGDSALYLCASSTLLAVGGTDTQYFGPGTRLTVL.